This record looks at one T cell receptor (beta chain) sequence and its context. Antigen unknown. This sample stems from a study of monozygotic twins with cystic fibrosis. Overall study: Roughly 3 micrograms of fragmented DNA underwent approximately 15 PCR cycles for library preparation. Study-wide results and caveats: Shared CDR3 numbers were not associated with age, concordance or severity. Median Simpson clonality of approximately 0.0091 suggested naive T cells predominated. V usage most resembled the co-twin in 13 of 16 pairs.

Trimming pared 2 bases from V and 0 bases from J, leaving 7 bases between. The CDR3 covers 14 residues. Per the germline V gene, CDR1 is LGHNT and CDR2 is FRNRAP. The repertoire was sequenced with immunoSEQ multiplex PCR; TCRdb's copy has only in-frame clones and lacks some. The sample lists about 14,000 clones; 95% to 99% were seen once. This TCR derives from a girl aged 2-15 years with cystic fibrosis. The V call is TRBV12-5, the J call TRBJ1-1; tentative D call: TRBD1 (5 bases). Specimen: blood. The CDR3: CASGLRGMNTEAFF. In nucleotides, the CDR3 is TGTGCTAGTGGTTTGCGGGGGATGAACACTGAAGCTTTCTTT.